This record looks at one T cell receptor (beta chain) sequence and its context. This clone was counted many times. Its antigen is not yet known. No per-base quality is available; no much larger clone lies one base away. This entry is derived from a study of metastatic and nonmetastatic thyroid tumors (TCRdb year 2020). The study in broad terms: For patients with malignant and with benign thyroid disease, the researchers compared repertoires between peripheral blood samples and tumor or nodule tissue samples. On the study overall, not on this receptor specifically: In both blood and tumor samples, malignant tumors were reported to have significantly higher TCR beta diversity than benign nodules.

Before undergoing thyroid surgery, none of the patients had been given any kind of treatment. Patient clinical samples collected from the early 2010s to the late 2010s were retrospectively analysed using T-cell receptor beta sequencing. Libraries were prepared through PCR. The instrument was an Illumina HiSeq 4000. The TCR beta-chain CDR3 region of each patient was profiled by high-throughput sequencing. In the original analysis: A classifier to discriminate distant-metastatic papillary thyroid cancer patients was built from CDR3 differences across clinicopathological groups. To measure repertoire diversity the researchers used the Shannon index, while the Morisita-Horn index served to gauge how similar the tumor and blood repertoires were. TCRdb trimmed public reads at Q25 via fastp, called clones via MiXCR and kept in-frame beta chains. TCRdb, rather than the study authors, made the V and J calls. The sample table contains around 26,000 clones; only one count was recorded for under 15% of them. The ten most abundant clones make up approximately 3.3% of the sample.

CDR1 and CDR2 are read off the germline V gene as MRHNA and SNTAGT. At the junction V is shortened by 0 bases and J by 6 bases; bases outside the gene matches: 3. The CDR3 holds 15 amino acids from the cysteine to the phenylalanine. The CDR3 DNA has 45 bases and is translated from base 1. The chain was built from TRBV6-4 and TRBJ2-1, and 9 junction bases match TRBD1. The clonotype originates from a female donor with papillary thyroid cancer or a benign thyroid nodule (not recorded which). Some clones in this sample may be carry-over from other donors' samples. Sequences were obtained from blood. CDR3 sequence: CASSDSTGQGNEQFF. The DNA reads TGTGCCAGCAGTGACTCGACGGGACAGGGCAATGAGCAGTTCTTC.